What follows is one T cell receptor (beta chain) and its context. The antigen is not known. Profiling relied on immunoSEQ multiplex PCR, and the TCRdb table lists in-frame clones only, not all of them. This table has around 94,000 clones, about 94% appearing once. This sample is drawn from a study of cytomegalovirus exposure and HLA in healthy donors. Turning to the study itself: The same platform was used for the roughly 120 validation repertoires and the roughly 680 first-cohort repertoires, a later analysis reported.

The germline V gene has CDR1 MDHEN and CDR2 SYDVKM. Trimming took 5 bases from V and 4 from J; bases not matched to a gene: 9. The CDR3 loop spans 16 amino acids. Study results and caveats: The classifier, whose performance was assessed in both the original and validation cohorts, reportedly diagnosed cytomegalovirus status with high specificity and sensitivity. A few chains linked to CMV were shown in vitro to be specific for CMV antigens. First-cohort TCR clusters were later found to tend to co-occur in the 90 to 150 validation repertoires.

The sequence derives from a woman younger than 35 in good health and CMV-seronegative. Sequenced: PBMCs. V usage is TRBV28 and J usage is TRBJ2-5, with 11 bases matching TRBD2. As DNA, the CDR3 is TGTGCCAGCAGTCCCATAGCGGGAGGGCGGGGAGAGACCCAGTACTTC. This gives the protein CASSPIAGGRGETQYF.